The source of this T cell receptor beta chain is a study of T cells in localized non-small cell lung cancer. Overall study findings and caveats: Across samples, adjacent lung featured a median approximately 60 of the top 100 tumor clones. Overall survival was longer when the density of T cells in the blood was higher. As only one tumor region underwent sequencing, heterogeneity remains possible.

Here immunoSEQ multiplex PCR was the method, and the copy in TCRdb shows in-frame clones only, minus some. The sample holds about 48,000 clones, around three quarters seen once. Notes on this clone: Its target is not known.

This CDR3 is built from 17 residues. V shed 0 bases and J 1 base; nucleotides not matched to a gene: 8. The germline gives CDR1 SGHNT, CDR2 YYREEE (reference sequence). This TCR was sampled from a man aged 40 to 75 with stage I squamous cell lung carcinoma. The sequenced sample was peripheral blood, obtained before any cancer treatment. The rearrangement links TRBV5-4 to TRBJ1-2; 8 nucleotides match TRBD1. The CDR3 sequence is CASSLGQGAPINYGYTF. CDR3 DNA: TGTGCCAGCAGCTTGGGGCAGGGGGCTCCAATTAACTATGGCTACACCTTC.